This passage covers 31 T cell receptor beta chains from one sample sequenced in a study of neurological immune-mediated disorders. A single record per CDR3 protein comes from TCRdb applying MiXCR to the 5' RACE reads. The sample contains roughly 70,000 distinct CDR3 sequences, under 5.5% of which appear only once. Sequencing was carried out using PBMCs. All receptors derive from a woman in her 70s with multiple sclerosis.

This clonotype was seen at least ten times. The chain carries TRBV27 and TRBJ1-1, with D possibly being TRBD1 (5 bases). This CDR3 is built from 12 residues. Germline V gives CDR1 MNHEY, CDR2 SMNVEV (reference sequence). Trimming removed 9 bases from V and 0 bases from J, with 8 bases in between. The CDR3 reads CASEGVNTEAFF. CDR3 nucleotides: TGTGCCAGTGAAGGGGTGAACACTGAAGCTTTCTTT.

There are many counts of this clonotype. The chain combines TRBV7-2 with TRBJ2-3; a possible D gene is TRBD2 (5 bases). Germline CDR1 and CDR2: SGHTA and FQGNSA. V lost 5 bases, J lost 6 bases, and 12 bases lay in between. The CDR3 consists of 13 residues. CDR3 bases: TGTGCCAGCAGCGCGCTAGGACTGGATACGCAGTATTTT. Residues: CASSALGLDTQYF.

This clonotype was counted many times. V usage is TRBV12-3 or TRBV12-4 and J usage is TRBJ1-1, with D tentatively TRBD1 (6 bases). Trimming shortened V by 1 base and J by 3 bases, and 12 bases separated the two germline ends. The CDR3 spans 15 residues. CDR3 sequence reads: CASSLDTGRYTEAFF. The CDR3 DNA reads as TGTGCCAGCAGTTTAGATACAGGGAGATACACTGAAGCTTTCTTT.

Many counts were recorded for this clonotype. DNA of the CDR3: TGCAGTGCTCCCAGTGCGGGGCAGGGTGGCTACACCTTC. Its translation: CSAPSAGQGGYTF. V usage is TRBV20-1 and J usage is TRBJ1-2; the D gene is possibly TRBD1 (5 bases). The CDR3 contains 13 residues. The V end was cut by 5 bases, the J end by 7 bases, with 17 bases between. Per the germline V gene, CDR1 is DFQATT and CDR2 is SNEGSKA (reference sequence).

V and J are TRBV6-5 and TRBJ2-1; 9 bases are a match to TRBD1. This CDR3 spans 10 amino acids. Germline trimming cut 9 bases from V and 12 bases from J; bases unmatched to any gene: 3. Germline CDR1 is MNHEY and CDR2 is SVGAGI. Here the CDR3 DNA reads TGTGCCAGGGGGACAGGGTGGCAGTTCTTC. It codes for CARGTGWQFF.

This clonotype was found many times. DNA for the CDR3: TGCGCCAGCAGCGTCAGGGGTACCGGGGAGCTGTTTTTT. This gives the protein CASSVRGTGELFF. The chain has TRBV5-1 and TRBJ2-2; TRBD1 might be the D (6 bases). V was cut by 4 bases and J by 5 bases, with 9 bases left in between. The CDR3 is made up of 13 amino acids. The V gene's germline CDR1 is SGHRS and CDR2 YFSETQ.

This clonotype was found once. This clone may be a read error of a much larger clone one base away. The chain links TRBV5-5 to TRBJ2-7; D ambiguous. The ends were cut back, 4 bases at V and 2 bases at J, with 7 bases in the middle. This CDR3 is built from 12 residues. CDR1 and CDR2 (germline): SGHKS, YYEKEE (reference sequence). The CDR3 here is CASSTETYEQYF. Written as DNA, the CDR3 is TGTGCCAGCAGCACGGAAACCTACGAGCAGTACTTC.

This clonotype was picked up many times. The chain uses TRBV27 and TRBJ2-3, with 9 nucleotides matching TRBD1. The length of the CDR3 is 17 residues. V lost 8 bases, J lost 3 bases, and 15 bases stayed unmatched. Germline lookup yields CDR1 MNHEY and CDR2 SMNVEV (reference sequence). The CDR3 bases are TGTGCCAGCGTAACAACCGGGACAGGGCGCGGAACAGATACGCAGTATTTT. Translation gives CASVTTGTGRGTDTQYF.

In this sample, this clonotype turned up many times. The rearrangement uses TRBV5-1 and TRBJ1-1; no clear D. CDR3 length: 14 amino acids. V was clipped by 0 bases and J by 0 bases, with 6 bases between them. Germline CDR1 and CDR2: SGHRS and YFSETQ. Here the CDR3 reads CASSLAQLNTEAFF. In DNA, the CDR3 is TGCGCCAGCAGCTTGGCACAGTTGAACACTGAAGCTTTCTTT.

This clonotype was detected many times. One end of the junction fails to match germline, which may point to a read error. The chain has TRBV18 and TRBJ1-1; D remains ambiguous. The CDR3 spans 11 residues. CDR1 KGHSH and CDR2 LQKENI come from the germline V gene. The CDR3 loop reads CASSLQGKARF. CDR3 nucleotides: TGTGCCAGCTCACTACAAGGAAAGGCGCGGTTC.

Comments on this clonotype: Since a much larger clone is just one base distant, this may be a read error. This chain connects TRBV20-1 to TRBJ2-1, with unresolved D. CDR3 length: 11 amino acids. V lost 8 bases to trimming and J lost 4 bases, with 9 bases between them. The germline gives CDR1 DFQATT, CDR2 SNEGSKA (reference sequence). The CDR3 is CSSATYNEQFF. CDR3 DNA sequence: TGCAGTTCTGCCACTTACAATGAGCAGTTCTTC.

This clonotype was seen at least ten times. The gene calls are TRBV20-1 and TRBJ1-5, with 7 bases that match TRBD1. V was clipped by 3 bases and J by 7 bases; unmatched bases: 3. Germline CDR1 DFQATT, CDR2 SNEGSKA (reference sequence). The CDR3 length is 12 residues. This CDR3 reads CSARGQKQPQHF. The CDR3, as DNA: TGCAGTGCTAGGGGACAGAAACAGCCCCAGCATTTT.

V usage is TRBV5-1 and J usage is TRBJ2-1; 8 bases line up with TRBD2. V gave up 1 base and J gave up 5 bases; unmatched junction bases: 5. CDR3 size: 15 residues. CDR1 is SGHRS and CDR2 is YFSETQ in the germline V gene. The CDR3 DNA reads TGCGCCAGCAGCTTGTCAGCGGGAGTAAACAATGAGCAGTTCTTC. This sequence encodes CASSLSAGVNNEQFF.

This clonotype was counted many times. Here the CDR3 DNA reads TGCAGTGCTTTGCCTGGTGAGAGGATGAACACTGAAGCTTTCTTT. Amino acids: CSALPGERMNTEAFF. The V and J genes are TRBV20-1 and TRBJ1-1; no clear D gene. Trimming shortened V by 5 bases and J by 0 bases, and 16 bases separated the two germline ends. There are 15 residues in the CDR3. Per germline, CDR1 DFQATT and CDR2 SNEGSKA (reference sequence).

Many counts were recorded for this clonotype. CDR3 DNA sequence: TGTGCCAGCAGCTCTCGGGACTTACGTAAGGGTACGCAGTATTTT. Its protein is CASSSRDLRKGTQYF. The chain links TRBV12-3 or TRBV12-4 to TRBJ2-3, with D tentatively TRBD2 (6 bases). The CDR3 runs to 15 residues. Trimming cost V 6 bases and J 8 bases, with 21 bases left between them.

A remark on this clonotype: A read error may account for a junction end that differs from germline. The chain is built from TRBV2 and TRBJ2-6; D remains ambiguous. CDR1 is SNHLY and CDR2 is FYNNEI in the germline V gene. The CDR3 contains 17 residues. CDR3 sequence reads: CASSDSLGYSGVNVLTF. The CDR3 nucleotides are TGTGCCAGCAGTGACTCATTGGGTTACTCTGGGGTCAACGTCCTGACTTTC.

This clonotype was seen ten or more times. The V gene is TRBV4-3, the J gene TRBJ2-3, with 12 bases aligning to TRBD2. There are 18 residues in the CDR3. Germline CDR1 is LGHNA and CDR2 is YSLEER. The ends lost 3 bases at V and 4 bases at J; junction bases unmatched: 11. The CDR3 coding sequence is TGCGCCAGCAGCCACTACAACAGACTAGCGGGAGTCCCAGATACGCAGTATTTT. The encoded protein is CASSHYNRLAGVPDTQYF.

At least ten counts were recorded for this clonotype. The chain joins TRBV7-2 to TRBJ2-2; D remains unclear. Trimming shortened V by 5 bases and J by 4 bases, and 11 bases separated the two germline ends. The V gene's germline CDR1 is SGHTA and CDR2 FQGNSA. The CDR3 covers 14 residues. The CDR3 DNA sequence: TGTGCCAGCAGCCTTCAGTTGGGCACCGGGGAGCTGTTTTTT. This encodes CASSLQLGTGELFF.

This clonotype was observed many times. This chain uses TRBV29-1 with TRBJ2-4; D may match TRBD1 or TRBD2 (5 bases each). V dropped 8 bases and J dropped 1 base, with 15 bases sitting between them. Germline loops: CDR1 SQVTM, CDR2 ANQGSEA. The CDR3 is 14 residues long. The CDR3 here is CSPGPSEAKNIQYF. The CDR3 nucleotides are TGCAGCCCGGGACCTAGTGAGGCCAAAAACATTCAGTACTTC.

This clonotype was seen repeatedly, ten times or more. The chain carries TRBV29-1 and TRBJ1-1; tentatively, D is TRBD1 (6 bases). This CDR3 is built from 14 residues. Germline V lookup: CDR1 SQVTM, CDR2 ANQGSEA. Trimming pared 6 bases from V and 3 bases from J, leaving 17 bases between. CDR3 region: CSVPLPGVDTEAFF. Here the CDR3 DNA reads TGCAGCGTACCCCTACCAGGGGTTGACACTGAAGCTTTCTTT.

This clonotype showed up many times. For the CDR3, the DNA is TGTGCCAGCACTGAGGGACTAGCTCACAATGAGCAGTTCTTC. It codes for CASTEGLAHNEQFF. The chain couples TRBV6-5 to TRBJ2-1; 9 bases fit TRBD2. Per the germline V gene, CDR1 is MNHEY and CDR2 is SVGAGI. The CDR3 covers 14 residues. The junction had 6 bases not matched to a gene; V was cut back by 7 bases and J by 5 bases.

This clonotype showed up many times. The V call is TRBV27, the J call TRBJ2-2; D ambiguous. V was pared by 6 bases and J by 7 bases, with 6 bases between. The germline V gene encodes CDR1 MNHEY and CDR2 SMNVEV (reference sequence). The CDR3 is 11 amino acids. The CDR3 DNA reads TGTGCCAGCAGACACGGCGGGGAGCTGTTTTTT. This codes for CASRHGGELFF.

This clonotype was recorded many times. This chain joins TRBV5-1 and TRBJ2-3; D may be TRBD2 (6 bases). Germline loops: CDR1 SGHRS, CDR2 YFSETQ. Between the trimmed V and J ends, which lost 4 bases and 0 bases, there was a span of 18 bases. This CDR3 contains 17 residues. The CDR3 region is CASSPVRGLGSTDTQYF. CDR3 bases: TGCGCCAGCAGCCCTGTTCGGGGACTGGGTAGCACAGATACGCAGTATTTT.

This clonotype was picked up a small number of times. The CDR3 loop reads CASSLGLASYNEQFF. CDR3 nucleotides: TGTGCCAGCAGTCTGGGACTCGCGTCCTACAATGAGCAGTTCTTC. This rearrangement joins TRBV12-3 or TRBV12-4 to TRBJ2-1; D is possibly TRBD2 (6 bases). V lost 5 bases and J lost 1, with 12 bases in between. The length of the CDR3 is 15 residues.

This clonotype has at least ten counts. The V call is TRBV7-2, the J call TRBJ2-1, with D possibly being TRBD1 or TRBD2 (5 bases each). The length of the CDR3 is 14 residues. V lost 5 bases, J lost 6 bases, and 14 bases lay in between. The germline V gene encodes CDR1 SGHTA and CDR2 FQGNSA. This CDR3 is CASSQPGPRNEQFF. The CDR3 DNA reads TGTGCCAGCAGCCAGCCGGGACCTCGCAATGAGCAGTTCTTC. The full variable domain, completed using reference TRBV7-2 and TRBJ2-1, is GAGVSQSPSNKVTEKGKDVELRCDPISGHTALYWYRQSLGQGLEFLIYFQGNSAPDKSGLPSDRFSAERTGGSVSTLTIQRTQQEDSAVYLCASSQPGPRNEQFFGPGTRLTVL.

Many counts were recorded for this clonotype. The chain uses TRBV5-5 and TRBJ2-1, with D tentatively TRBD1 (6 bases). This CDR3 spans 13 amino acids. In germline, CDR1 is SGHKS, CDR2 YYEKEE (reference sequence). With 3 bases removed from V and 5 bases from J, the gap between germline ends came to 9 bases. As DNA, the CDR3 is TGTGCCAGCAGCTCGAGACAGGACAATGAGCAGTTCTTC. Translating gives CASSSRQDNEQFF.

This clonotype was counted many times. The chain uses TRBV9 and TRBJ2-1; 9 bases fit TRBD2. The CDR3 length is 13 residues. Germline CDR1 and CDR2: SGDLS and YYNGEE. V was pared by 2 bases and J by 6 bases, with 0 bases of the junction left unmatched. The CDR3 here is CASSVSGGNEQFF. CDR3 in DNA: TGTGCCAGCAGCGTTAGCGGGGGCAATGAGCAGTTCTTC. Variable domain in full (rest from reference TRBV9 and TRBJ2-1): DSGVTQTPKHLITATGQRVTLRCSPRSGDLSVYWYQQSLDQGLQFLIQYYNGEERAKGNILERFSAQQFPDLHSELNLSSLELGDSALYFCASSVSGGNEQFFGPGTRLTVL.

At least ten counts were recorded for this clonotype. The chain has TRBV12-3 or TRBV12-4 and TRBJ2-1; 8 positions agree with TRBD2. Trimming cost V 7 bases and J 6 bases; bases outside gene matches: 14. The CDR3 runs 16 residues. The CDR3 is CASNGGGLAGINEQFF. In DNA, the CDR3 is TGTGCCAGCAATGGGGGTGGGCTAGCGGGCATCAATGAGCAGTTCTTC.

This clonotype was counted at least ten times. The rearrangement joins TRBV5-1 to TRBJ2-7; 9 bases align to TRBD2. The germline V gene encodes CDR1 SGHRS and CDR2 YFSETQ. The V gene end was trimmed by 1 base and the J gene end by 5 bases; junction bases not matched to a gene: 4. CDR3 length: 14 amino acids. Written as DNA, the CDR3 is TGCGCCAGCAGCTTGAGCGGGAGGACGAACGAGCAGTACTTC. Amino acids: CASSLSGRTNEQYF. Combining the CDR3 with reference TRBV5-1 and TRBJ2-7 gives the whole variable domain KAGVTQTPRYLIKTRGQQVTLSCSPISGHRSVSWYQQTPGQGLQFLFEYFSETQRNKGNFPGRFSGRQFSNSRSEMNVSTLELGDSALYLCASSLSGRTNEQYFGPGTRLTVT.

The chain employs TRBV5-1 and TRBJ2-5; 11 positions agree with TRBD1. Trimming removed 3 bases from V and 4 bases from J; junction bases left unmatched: 5. The CDR3 sequence is 15 residues long. Germline CDR1 and CDR2: SGHRS and YFSETQ. This chain's CDR3 is CASSSDRGRVETQYF. In DNA, the CDR3 is TGCGCCAGCAGCTCGGACAGGGGGCGCGTAGAGACCCAGTACTTC.

This clonotype was picked up a small number of times. The V call is TRBV7-2, the J call TRBJ2-3; D ambiguous. Germline V gene data show CDR1 as SGHTA and CDR2 as FQGNSA. The CDR3 is made up of 18 amino acids. V was shortened by 0 bases and J by 2 bases, with 18 bases between the two germline ends. The CDR3 DNA sequence: TGTGCCAGCAGCTTAGCGAAGGCAGGAAGAAGTTACACAGATACGCAGTATTTT. This codes for CASSLAKAGRSYTDTQYF.